These 25 T cell receptor beta chains came from one sample sequenced in a study of blood T cell repertoires in COVID-19. Assay used: immunoSEQ multiplex PCR; TCRdb lists only in-frame clones, some missing. This table has around 230,000 clones, around nine tenths appearing once. The sample was peripheral blood. The receptor set was obtained from a man aged 35 to 55 with acute or convalescent COVID-19.

The table lists this clone with a few counts. V and J are TRBV6-5 and TRBJ2-7; 14 positions agree with TRBD2. Per the germline V gene, CDR1 is MNHEY and CDR2 is SVGAGI. The CDR3 totals 14 residues. The V gene end was trimmed by 6 bases and the J gene end by 5 bases; junction bases not matched to a gene: 3. The DNA for the CDR3 is TGTGCCAGCAGGGGACTAGCGGGAGTTGACGAGCAGTACTTC. It specifies CASRGLAGVDEQYF.

The V call is TRBV6-5, the J call TRBJ1-2; 7 bases match TRBD1. This CDR3 has 13 amino acids. Per germline, CDR1 MNHEY and CDR2 SVGAGI. V shed 11 bases, J shed 4 bases, and the junction held 10 bases outside the gene matches. Written as DNA, the CDR3 is TGTGCCGGACAGGAGGCGGCTTTCTATGGCTACACCTTC. Amino acids: CAGQEAAFYGYTF.

In DNA, the CDR3 is TGTGCCAGCACCGGGGAGGGGCAGGAGACCCAGTACTTC. It translates to CASTGEGQETQYF. V is TRBV6-5 and J is TRBJ2-5; 7 bases agree with TRBD2. CDR3 length: 13 residues. The germline V gene encodes CDR1 MNHEY and CDR2 SVGAGI. With 7 bases clipped from V and 5 bases from J, the junction kept 7 bases outside the gene matches.

The count of this clone is one. The rearrangement joins TRBV7-3 to TRBJ2-5, with TRBD2 as a possible D gene (7 bases). From germline, CDR1 is SGHTA and CDR2 FQGTGA. V was clipped by 2 bases and J by 5 bases, with 9 bases between them. This CDR3 region has 13 residues. CDR3 region: CASSLGRGETQYF. The CDR3 DNA is TGTGCCAGCAGCTTAGGGAGGGGGGAGACCCAGTACTTC.

The rearrangement links TRBV28 to TRBJ1-5; 8 nucleotides match TRBD1. Germline-derived CDR1 and CDR2 are MDHEN and SYDVKM. There are 15 residues in the CDR3. Trimming at V came to 5 bases and at J to 2 bases, leaving 5 bases not matched to a gene. CDR3 in DNA: TGTGCCAGCAGTGCCTCGACAGGGGGCAATCAGCCCCAGCATTTT. Residues: CASSASTGGNQPQHF.

The rearrangement links TRBV11-2 to TRBJ1-2; D uncertain. This CDR3 has 11 residues. CDR1 is SGHAT and CDR2 is FQNNGV in the germline V gene. V was cut by 5 bases and J by 4 bases, with 5 bases left in between. The CDR3 DNA reads TGTGCCAGCAGCGAACTCTATGGCTACACCTTC. Translating gives CASSELYGYTF.

V usage is TRBV6-5 and J usage is TRBJ2-1, with D uncertain. Germline CDR1 MNHEY, CDR2 SVGAGI. V dropped 3 bases and J dropped 3 bases, with 9 bases sitting between them. This CDR3 is built from 14 residues. For the CDR3, the DNA is TGTGCCAGCAGTTATGGGCAGCTCTACAATGAGCAGTTCTTC. It translates to CASSYGQLYNEQFF.

As for this clone: This sample also contains other DNA sequences that code for the same CDR3. This rearrangement joins TRBV7-9 to TRBJ2-7, with TRBD1 matching 11 bases. V was clipped by 5 bases and J by 4 bases; unmatched bases: 4. There are 14 residues in the CDR3. Germline assignment: CDR1 SEHNR and CDR2 FQNEAQ (reference sequence). CDR3 DNA sequence: TGTGCCAGCAGCCTGGGACAGGGGGTGTACGAGCAGTACTTC. It yields the protein CASSLGQGVYEQYF.

The J gene is TRBJ1-4, the V gene TRBV24-1; D unclear. Germline CDR1 is KGHDR and CDR2 is SFDVKD. Deletions cut 5 bases from V and 8 bases from J, with 11 bases between. This CDR3 spans 13 amino acids. CDR3 in amino acids: CATSAPGEEKLFF. CDR3 coding DNA: TGTGCCACCAGTGCCCCCGGAGAAGAAAAACTGTTTTTT.

This chain connects TRBV2 to TRBJ2-7; no clear D gene. The CDR3 spans 13 residues. The V gene lost 5 bases and the J gene lost 2 bases, with 10 bases spanning the gap. CDR1 is SNHLY and CDR2 is FYNNEI in the germline V gene. CDR3 region: CASSRDGAYEQYF. The DNA of the CDR3 is TGTGCCAGCAGTCGCGACGGAGCCTACGAGCAGTACTTC.

The chain is built from TRBV11-2 and TRBJ2-1; a weak D match, TRBD2 (5 bases). CDR3 size: 16 residues. Trimming removed 1 base at V and 0 bases at J, with 10 bases between. Germline CDR1 SGHAT, CDR2 FQNNGV. The CDR3 sequence is CASSLAGLGSYNEQFF. In DNA, the CDR3 is TGTGCCAGCAGCTTAGCTGGACTCGGCTCCTACAATGAGCAGTTCTTC. The variable domain in full, completed from reference TRBV11-2 and TRBJ2-1, reads EAGVAQSPRYKIIEKRQSVAFWCNPISGHATLYWYQQILGQGPKLLIQFQNNGVVDDSQLPKDRFSAERLKGVDSTLKIQPAKLEDSAVYLCASSLAGLGSYNEQFFGPGTRLTVL.

The chain carries TRBV7-2 and TRBJ2-1; D perhaps matches TRBD2 (6 bases). V gave up 5 bases and J gave up 6 bases, with 23 bases separating them. Germline CDR1 and CDR2: SGHTA and FQGNSA. The CDR3 extends over 17 amino acids. CDR3 sequence: CASSTRVGGLQGNEQFF. The CDR3 DNA reads as TGTGCCAGCAGCACCAGGGTTGGAGGGCTTCAGGGCAATGAGCAGTTCTTC.

This chain joins TRBV6-5 and TRBJ1-1; a weak D match, TRBD1 (5 bases). This CDR3 has 15 amino acids. Trimming removed 6 bases from V and 0 bases from J, with 14 bases in between. Germline CDR1 MNHEY, CDR2 SVGAGI. CDR3 in amino acids: CASRLSQGLNTEAFF. CDR3 coding DNA: TGTGCCAGCAGACTCTCCCAGGGATTGAACACTGAAGCTTTCTTT.

There are a few counts of this clone. The chain combines TRBV27 with TRBJ2-1, with D tentatively TRBD1 (5 bases). The CDR3 consists of 16 residues. The germline V gene encodes CDR1 MNHEY and CDR2 SMNVEV (reference sequence). The V end was cut by 4 bases, the J end by 7 bases, with 20 bases between. The CDR3 sequence: CASSSDQGVSLNEQFF. The CDR3 DNA follows: TGTGCCAGCAGTTCGGACCAAGGGGTCTCATTGAATGAGCAGTTCTTC.

The rearrangement uses TRBV6-6 and TRBJ1-1; D unresolved. The CDR3 covers 15 residues. Germline CDR1 and CDR2: MNHNY and SVGAGI (reference sequence). Trimming removed 2 bases from V and 0 bases from J, with 10 bases in between. The CDR3, as DNA: TGTGCCAGCAGTTACCGAACGGTGATGAACACTGAAGCTTTCTTT. This gives the protein CASSYRTVMNTEAFF.

This clone was recorded only once. CDR3 residues: CASSHPHRGGACCTDTQYF. The CDR3 nucleotides are TGCGCCAGCAGTCATCCCCATAGGGGGGGCGCATGCTGCACAGATACGCAGTATTTT. The rearrangement uses TRBV23-1 and TRBJ2-3; TRBD2 is a possible D gene (7 bases). TRBV23-1 is an ORF; its function is uncertain. Trimming stripped 3 bases from V and 1 base from J, with 23 bases between. The length of the CDR3 is 19 residues.

CDR3 in DNA: TGTGCCAGTAGTATAAGGGACAGGGGGCTTCAGCCCCAGCATTTT. This translates into CASSIRDRGLQPQHF. The J gene is TRBJ1-5, the V gene TRBV19; TRBD1 matches at 12 bases. The CDR3 runs to 15 residues. V lost 2 bases to trimming and J lost 6 bases; unmatched junction nucleotides: 2. Germline V lookup: CDR1 LNHDA, CDR2 SQIVND (reference sequence).

The chain uses TRBV6-1 and TRBJ2-1; 7 positions agree with TRBD1. The trim removed 0 bases at V and 8 bases at J, leaving 7 bases unmatched. This CDR3 contains 15 residues. Germline lookup yields CDR1 MNHNS and CDR2 SASEGT. The CDR3 DNA reads TGTGCCAGCAGTGAAGCCCTACAGGGGCAGGATGAGCAGTTCTTC. Its protein product is CASSEALQGQDEQFF.

The chain uses TRBV29-1 and TRBJ2-2, with 9 bases lining up with TRBD2. Trimming took 6 bases from V and 7 from J; bases not matched to a gene: 9. The CDR3 spans 14 residues. CDR1 is SQVTM, CDR2 ANQGSEA, per germline. The CDR3 sequence: CSVRGGITNGELFF. Written as DNA, the CDR3 is TGCAGCGTGCGGGGGGGCATTACTAACGGGGAGCTGTTTTTT.

The chain couples TRBV5-1 to TRBJ2-2, with 11 bases fitting TRBD1. Germline lookup yields CDR1 SGHRS and CDR2 YFSETQ. J was trimmed by 7 bases and V by 2 bases; bases with no gene match: 4. This CDR3 comprises 15 residues. CDR3 amino acids: CASSFGQGAGGELFF. The CDR3 bases are TGCGCCAGCAGCTTCGGACAGGGGGCGGGCGGGGAGCTGTTTTTT.

The chain employs TRBV5-4 and TRBJ2-5, with TRBD2 as a possible D gene (7 bases). The germline V gene has CDR1 SGHNT and CDR2 YYREEE (reference sequence). V dropped 5 bases and J dropped 4 bases, with 15 bases sitting between them. The CDR3 has 14 residues. The CDR3 region is CASREGGIRETQYF. CDR3 bases: TGTGCCAGCAGGGAGGGGGGGATCCGAGAGACCCAGTACTTC.

The rearrangement links TRBV12-3 or TRBV12-4 to TRBJ2-5; TRBD2 aligns across 7 bases. The length of the CDR3 is 13 residues. Trimming removed 6 bases from V and 5 bases from J; junction bases left unmatched: 6. The CDR3 region is CASSQWGGETQYF. CDR3 DNA: TGTGCCAGCAGCCAATGGGGGGGGGAGACCCAGTACTTC.

The genes are TRBV29-1 and TRBJ2-1; 9 bases align to TRBD1. CDR3 length equals 15 residues. V dropped 2 bases and J dropped 4; count of bases not matched to a gene: 6. Germline CDR1 and CDR2: SQVTM and ANQGSEA. CDR3 bases: TGCAGCGTTGAATCCGGGACAGGGCCTTACAATGAGCAGTTCTTC. It translates to CSVESGTGPYNEQFF.

This clone was observed a few times. The chain has TRBV4-1 and TRBJ2-7; 7 nucleotides match TRBD1. V lost 0 bases to trimming and J lost 2 bases; unmatched junction nucleotides: 7. CDR3 length equals 16 residues. Germline V gene sequence: CDR1 MGHRA, CDR2 YSYEKL. The CDR3 DNA is TGCGCCAGCAGCCAAGAAGAGGGGGCCCTTCCCTACGAGCAGTACTTC. Residues: CASSQEEGALPYEQYF.

This chain links TRBV7-8 with TRBJ1-5, with 8 bases identical to TRBD1. J was trimmed by 2 bases and V by 6 bases; bases with no gene match: 12. Germline V gives CDR1 SGHVS, CDR2 FQNEAQ. The CDR3 covers 17 residues. CDR3 coding DNA: TGTGCCAGCAGTCTGGACAGGGAGTTCTTCGGCAATCAGCCCCAGCATTTT. The encoded protein is CASSLDREFFGNQPQHF.